This T cell receptor (beta chain) was sequenced for a study of OX40 agonist ivuxolimab in advanced cancers. Overall study context: Males comprised 70% to 90% of the group, whose mean age was around 62 years (range roughly 20 to 85). The study's findings and limits: Within 6 weeks, CD4+ and CD8+ blood T cells expanded clonally at 0.1 to 3.0 mg/kg. Some patients who did not respond also had low normalized T-cell clonal expansion.

At baseline, cycle 4 day 1, and cycle 7 day 1, blood was sampled. Clones were read by immunoSEQ multiplex PCR, and TCRdb kept only the in-frame ones, dropping some. The sample lists about 80,000 clones, roughly four fifths occurring once. This clone appeared a single time. What it recognizes is unknown. Source: CD4+ or CD8+ T cells sorted from blood, taken in a trial of the OX40 agonist ivuxolimab. The clonotype was recovered from an adult with an advanced solid tumor such as melanoma, head and neck, liver or kidney cancer.

The CDR3 region is CASSYSGRGGTDTQYF. CDR3 nucleotide sequence: TGTGCCAGCAGTTACTCTGGGCGGGGAGGCACAGATACGCAGTATTTT. The chain is built from TRBV6-5 and TRBJ2-3, with D possibly TRBD2 on 6 matching bases. The CDR3 has 16 amino acids. Trimming left V 0 bases short and J 1 base short, with 11 bases between. Germline V gene sequence: CDR1 MNHEY, CDR2 SVGAGI.